These 17 T cell receptor beta chains originate from one sample sequenced in a study of blood T cell repertoires in COVID-19. Profiling relied on immunoSEQ multiplex PCR, and the TCRdb table lists in-frame clones only, not all of them. The data show 95,000 to 150,000 clones, roughly 84% seen once. Material for sequencing was PBMCs or T cells enriched from blood (not recorded which). Receptor source: a woman aged 25 to 39 who had recovered from COVID-19.

The rearrangement links TRBV3-1 (or the pseudogene TRBV3-2) to TRBJ2-2; D ambiguous. The CDR3 sequence is 15 residues long. Per the germline V gene, CDR1 is LGHDT and CDR2 is YNNKEL (reference sequence). V dropped 0 bases and J dropped 2 bases, with 7 bases sitting between them. The CDR3 loop reads CASSQETRNTGELFF. Here the CDR3 DNA reads TGTGCCAGCAGCCAAGAGACAAGAAACACCGGGGAGCTGTTTTTT.

The V call is TRBV19, the J call TRBJ1-5; no definite D call. The CDR3 spans 15 residues. The germline V gene encodes CDR1 LNHDA and CDR2 SQIVND (reference sequence). The germline V and J ends were trimmed by 5 bases and 0 bases, with 11 bases remaining between them. The DNA for the CDR3 is TGTGCCAGTAGTTTCAGCGACCTTAGCAATCAGCCCCAGCATTTT. This encodes CASSFSDLSNQPQHF.

V and J are TRBV30 and TRBJ1-5, with a possible D match to TRBD1 (6 bases). Trimming shortened V by 0 bases and J by 2 bases, and 14 bases separated the two germline ends. The CDR3 spans 16 residues. Germline V gene data show CDR1 as GTSNPN and CDR2 as SVGIG (reference sequence). CDR3 sequence reads: CAWSVFGQTGNQPQHF. The CDR3 DNA is TGTGCCTGGAGTGTATTCGGACAGACGGGCAATCAGCCCCAGCATTTT.

The chain joins TRBV19 to TRBJ2-3; D unclear. This CDR3 has 14 residues. In germline, CDR1 is LNHDA, CDR2 SQIVND (reference sequence). V was pared by 6 bases and J by 2 bases, with 12 bases between. CDR3 protein: CASSPVGPTDTQYF. The CDR3 DNA reads as TGTGCCAGTAGCCCGGTGGGCCCCACAGATACGCAGTATTTT.

The sample holds a few counts of this clone. This chain uses TRBV5-3 with TRBJ2-3; 14 nucleotides agree with TRBD2. TRBV5-3 is recorded as an ORF, its role being uncertain. V shed 5 bases, J shed 4 bases, and the junction held 6 bases outside the gene matches. CDR3 length equals 16 residues. The CDR3 sequence: CARSLPGLAGADTQYF. Written as DNA, the CDR3 is TGTGCCAGAAGTTTACCGGGACTAGCGGGAGCAGATACGCAGTATTTT.

The chain joins TRBV30 to TRBJ1-5; D gene ambiguous. This CDR3 comprises 11 residues. CDR1 and CDR2 (germline): GTSNPN, SVGIG (reference sequence). The V and J ends lost 3 bases and 11 bases respectively, with 11 bases between them. The CDR3 spells CAWSLAGAQHF. Written as DNA, the CDR3 is TGTGCCTGGAGCCTCGCCGGGGCCCAGCATTTT.

This chain uses TRBV5-1 with TRBJ2-7; TRBD1 might be the D (6 bases). The CDR3 spans 14 residues. Germline-derived CDR1 and CDR2 are SGHRS and YFSETQ. Trimming cost V 3 bases and J 3 bases, with 13 bases left between them. The CDR3 spells CASSWGQGNYEQYF. CDR3 bases: TGCGCCAGCAGCTGGGGGCAGGGGAACTACGAGCAGTACTTC.

The V gene is TRBV7-8, the J gene TRBJ1-2; D might be TRBD1 (6 bases). Between the trimmed V and J ends, which lost 5 bases and 14 bases, there was a span of 18 bases. Germline V gene data show CDR1 as SGHVS and CDR2 as FQNEAQ. This CDR3 is 12 amino acids long. The CDR3 region is CASSLFGQSKTF. Written as DNA, the CDR3 is TGTGCCAGCAGCCTTTTCGGACAGTCGAAAACCTTC.

This clone appeared many times. V usage is TRBV18 and J usage is TRBJ2-2, with D uncertain. The CDR3 is 14 amino acids. CDR1 and CDR2 (germline): KGHSH, LQKENI. Trimming shortened V by 3 bases and J by 7 bases, and 12 bases separated the two germline ends. The CDR3 sequence is CASSPHRGVGELFF. As DNA, the CDR3 is TGTGCCAGCTCACCGCACCGAGGCGTCGGGGAGCTGTTTTTT. The variable domain in full, completed from reference TRBV18 and TRBJ2-2, reads NAGVMQNPRHLVRRRGQEARLRCSPMKGHSHVYWYRQLPEEGLKFMVYLQKENIIDESGMPKERFSAEFPKEGPSILRIQQVVRGDSAAYFCASSPHRGVGELFFGEGSRLTVL.

V gene TRBV6-5 combines with J gene TRBJ1-2; 7 positions agree with TRBD1. Germline V CDR1 and CDR2: MNHEY, SVGAGI. This CDR3 spans 15 amino acids. The trim removed 6 bases at V and 6 bases at J, leaving 13 bases unmatched. The CDR3 bases are TGTGCCAGCAGCGGATCACAGGGGCGAGTGAATGGCTACACCTTC. It codes for CASSGSQGRVNGYTF.

The rearrangement joins TRBV30 to TRBJ1-2; D is perhaps TRBD1 (5 bases). Germline CDR1 reads GTSNPN; CDR2 reads SVGIG (reference sequence). Trimming left V 1 base short and J 4 bases short, with 10 bases between. The CDR3 loop spans 13 amino acids. CDR3 in amino acids: CAWSGQKVYGYTF. In DNA, the CDR3 is TGTGCCTGGAGTGGACAGAAAGTCTATGGCTACACCTTC.

The chain is built from TRBV6-2 or TRBV6-3 and TRBJ1-1; D is ambiguous. The CDR3 extends over 13 amino acids. Trimming shortened V by 2 bases and J by 4 bases, and 8 bases separated the two germline ends. CDR1 is MNHEY, CDR2 SVGEGT, per germline. The CDR3 coding sequence is TGTGCCAGCAGTTACGGGCCAGCCACTGAAGCTTTCTTT. Translated: CASSYGPATEAFF.

The chain uses TRBV4-3 and TRBJ2-3; TRBD2 matches at 10 bases. This CDR3 region has 16 residues. J was trimmed by 3 bases and V by 0 bases; bases with no gene match: 3. Germline lookup yields CDR1 LGHNA and CDR2 YSLEER. The CDR3 DNA reads as TGCGCCAGCAGCCAAGATGATAGCGGGAGGACAGATACGCAGTATTTT. Amino acid sequence: CASSQDDSGRTDTQYF.

V and J are TRBV29-1 and TRBJ1-1; TRBD1 agrees at 9 bases. CDR3 length: 15 amino acids. Germline-derived CDR1 and CDR2 are SQVTM and ANQGSEA. V lost 6 bases, J lost 0 bases, and 8 bases stayed unmatched. The CDR3 sequence: CSVADRGGMNTEAFF. In nucleotides, the CDR3 is TGCAGCGTAGCGGACAGGGGCGGGATGAACACTGAAGCTTTCTTT.

The chain joins TRBV7-2 to TRBJ2-7, with 8 bases matching TRBD1. The germline gives CDR1 SGHTA, CDR2 FQGNSA. Losses at the gene ends were 2 bases for V and 3 bases for J; bases not matched to a gene: 3. This CDR3 has 14 amino acids. The CDR3 DNA reads as TGTGCCAGCAGCTTATATGGGACAGGCTACGAGCAGTACTTC. Translation gives CASSLYGTGYEQYF.

The CDR3 loop is CASSLAGGYGYTF. CDR3 DNA: TGTGCCAGCAGCTTAGCGGGAGGGTATGGCTACACCTTC. This chain links TRBV7-9 with TRBJ1-2, with D unresolved. This CDR3 is 13 amino acids long. Germline CDR1 SEHNR, CDR2 FQNEAQ (reference sequence). V lost 0 bases and J lost 5, with 7 bases in between. Complete variable domain (other parts from reference TRBV7-9 and TRBJ1-2): DTGVSQNPRHKITKRGQNVTFRCDPISEHNRLYWYRQTLGQGPEFLTYFQNEAQLEKSRLLSDRFSAERPKGSFSTLEIQRTEQGDSAMYLCASSLAGGYGYTFGSGTRLTVV.

This clone has only one observation. This rearrangement joins TRBV5-1 to TRBJ1-4; 9 positions match TRBD1. The CDR3 extends over 16 amino acids. Trimming took 4 bases from V and 5 from J; bases not matched to a gene: 9. CDR1 and CDR2 from the germline V gene are SGHRS and YFSETQ. CDR3 sequence reads: CASSRIGGQGNEKLFF. CDR3 bases: TGCGCCAGCAGCCGGATTGGGGGACAGGGCAATGAAAAACTGTTTTTT.